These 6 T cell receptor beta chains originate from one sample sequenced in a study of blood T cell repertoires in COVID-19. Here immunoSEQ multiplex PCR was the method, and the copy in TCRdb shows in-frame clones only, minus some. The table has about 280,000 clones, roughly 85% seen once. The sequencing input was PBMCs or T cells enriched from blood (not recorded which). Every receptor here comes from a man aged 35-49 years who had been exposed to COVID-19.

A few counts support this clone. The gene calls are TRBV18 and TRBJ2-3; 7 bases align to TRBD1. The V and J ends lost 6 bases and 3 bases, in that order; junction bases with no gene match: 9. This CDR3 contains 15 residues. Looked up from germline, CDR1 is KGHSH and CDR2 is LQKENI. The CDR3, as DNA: TGTGCCAGCTCCCCCCTCGGCAGGGGGACAGATACGCAGTATTTT. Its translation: CASSPLGRGTDTQYF.

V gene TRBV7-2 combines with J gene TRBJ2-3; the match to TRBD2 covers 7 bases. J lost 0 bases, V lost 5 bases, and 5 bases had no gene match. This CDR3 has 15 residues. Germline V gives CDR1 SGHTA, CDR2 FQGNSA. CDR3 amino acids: CASSGRASSTDTQYF. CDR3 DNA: TGTGCCAGCAGCGGGAGGGCCTCTAGCACAGATACGCAGTATTTT. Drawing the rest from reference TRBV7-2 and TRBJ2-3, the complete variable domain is GAGVSQSPSNKVTEKGKDVELRCDPISGHTALYWYRQSLGQGLEFLIYFQGNSAPDKSGLPSDRFSAERTGGSVSTLTIQRTQQEDSAVYLCASSGRASSTDTQYFGPGTRLTVL.

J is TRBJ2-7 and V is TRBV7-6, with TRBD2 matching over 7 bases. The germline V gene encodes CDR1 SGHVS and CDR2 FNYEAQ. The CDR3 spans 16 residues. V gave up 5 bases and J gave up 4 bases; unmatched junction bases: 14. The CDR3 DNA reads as TGTGCCAGCAGCCCCATGGTATCAGCGGGACCTTACGAGCAGTACTTC. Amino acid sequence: CASSPMVSAGPYEQYF.

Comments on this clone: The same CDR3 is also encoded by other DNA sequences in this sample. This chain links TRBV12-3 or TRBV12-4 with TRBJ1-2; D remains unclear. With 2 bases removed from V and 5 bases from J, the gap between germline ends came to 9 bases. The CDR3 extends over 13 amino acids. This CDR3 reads CASSLSAGYGYTF. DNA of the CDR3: TGTGCCAGCAGTTTATCCGCCGGTTATGGCTACACCTTC.

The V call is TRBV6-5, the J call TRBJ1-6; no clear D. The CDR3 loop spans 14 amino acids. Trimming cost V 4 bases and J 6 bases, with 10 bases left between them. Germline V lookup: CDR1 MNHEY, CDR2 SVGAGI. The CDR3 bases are TGTGCCAGCAGTTCAACTATAACTAATTCACCCCTCCACTTT. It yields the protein CASSSTITNSPLHF.

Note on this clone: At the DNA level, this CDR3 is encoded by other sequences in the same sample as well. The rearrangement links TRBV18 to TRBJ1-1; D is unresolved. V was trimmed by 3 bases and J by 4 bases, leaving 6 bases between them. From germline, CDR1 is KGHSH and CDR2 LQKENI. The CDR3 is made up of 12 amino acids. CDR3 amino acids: CASSPRVTEAFF. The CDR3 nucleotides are TGTGCCAGCTCACCTCGTGTCACTGAAGCTTTCTTT.